The entry below gives a single T cell receptor beta chain sequence along with its context. Its antigen is undetermined. The PCR was carried out with 60 Vbeta primers and 13 Jbeta primers. The authors' processing: Counted up in a later analysis, unique TCR beta chains came to about 80 million, with around 9.9 million shared. Here immunoSEQ multiplex PCR was the method, and the copy in TCRdb shows in-frame clones only, minus some. From that table come the V and J calls and clone size; the DNA was used to work out D and trimming. This table holds 170,000 or so clones, more than 60% found once. This entry comes from a study of cytomegalovirus exposure and HLA in healthy donors. Study findings and constraints: In vitro work confirmed that a few CMV-associated chains recognize CMV antigens. TCR beta chains numbering 150 to 200 were designated cytomegalovirus-associated.

The CDR3 has 15 amino acids. Per the germline V gene, CDR1 is GTSNPN and CDR2 is SVGIG (reference sequence). Losses at the gene ends were 2 bases for V and 4 bases for J; bases not matched to a gene: 6. At the time of sampling, donors were nominally healthy, though unrecorded immune exposures were likely. The sample consisted of PBMCs. This clonotype was sampled from a woman aged 25 to 39 in good health and CMV-seropositive. The chain combines TRBV30 with TRBJ1-3; 9 positions match TRBD1. CDR3 DNA: TGTGCCTGGAGTCGGGACAGGGTAACAGGAAACACCATATATTTT. It is translated as CAWSRDRVTGNTIYF.